The clone carrying this T cell receptor (beta chain) was seen a handful of times. CDR1 and CDR2 (germline): SGHNT, YYREEE (reference sequence). With 2 bases clipped from V and 4 bases from J, the junction kept 2 bases outside the gene matches. This CDR3 is 13 amino acids long. The data belong to a study of T cell changes during pregnancy in multiple sclerosis. This table comes from immunoSEQ multiplex PCR, and its TCRdb copy is limited to in-frame clones, with some not included. The table shows fewer than 70,000 clones, with just under 90% occurring only once. This receptor was obtained from a human donor whose cells served as feeder cells for cultures in a pregnancy study. The specimen was peripheral blood from another person, used as feeder cells. The rearrangement links TRBV5-4 to TRBJ2-7; the match to TRBD1 covers 8 bases. The CDR3 DNA sequence: TGTGCCAGCAGCTTCCGGACAGGGTACGAGCAGTACTTC. It encodes CASSFRTGYEQYF.